A selection of T cell receptor beta chains follows, all from one sample in a study of T-cell reconstitution after alpha-beta-depleted transplantation in children. TCRdb independently ran MiXCR on the PCR reads; one entry per CDR3 protein. This table holds 280,000 or so distinct CDR3 sequences, around a tenth found once. The material sequenced was peripheral blood, taken 180 days after TCRalphabeta/CD19-depleted stem cell transplant. The receptors shown here come from a male patient between 2 and 10 years old who had a stem cell transplant for chronic granulomatous disease, so the T cells may come from the graft donor. The CDR3 runs from the conserved cysteine through the conserved F or W. D genes are given only for firm matches.

cdr3_length d_call v_call cdr3_aa
16 . TRBV7-2 CASSFFSASIQETQYF
16 . TRBV20-1 CSARAPGGAGGNTIYF
13 . TRBV6-1 CASSDRAHQPQHF
16 TRBD1 TRBV18 CASSRSQGRMYNEQFF
16 TRBD1 TRBV7-2 CASSSRRTGRHYEQYF
14 . TRBV6-5 CASSSDIFNQPQHF
15 . TRBV5-1 CASSLVAGLGTEAFF
23 . TRBV20-1 CSALFSLGAISPGRDLAKNIQYF
14 TRBD1 TRBV12-3/TRBV12-4 CASSTGTGRYEQYF
14 . TRBV9 CASKSTGSTDTQYF
13 . TRBV4-2 CASSPKGDYEQYF
15 TRBD1 TRBV19 CASSIRGQGEETQYF
14 TRBD2 TRBV19 CASSITRERREQYF
13 . TRBV29-1 CSNVVVSSYEQYF
16 TRBD2 TRBV6-2/TRBV6-3 CASSYPSGGLQETQYF
14 TRBD2 TRBV29-1 CSVEEGRGTGELFF
14 TRBD1 TRBV12-3/TRBV12-4 CASSSGQANNEQFF
13 TRBD1 TRBV29-1 CSVSGGANQPQHF
16 . TRBV27 CASSPSTPRGTYEQYF
17 . TRBV5-1 CASSIVTGYRANYGYTF
14 . TRBV28 CASSFARVNTEAFF
15 . TRBV11-1 CASSLGHAGPDTQYF
17 TRBD1 TRBV18 CASSPRGQGLAKNIQYF
14 . TRBV20-1 CSARDRRRGDTQYF
14 . TRBV4-1 CASSQSRDPNEQFF
13 . TRBV10-3 CAISGQGGDTQYF
15 TRBD2 TRBV7-9 CASSLGTSGRSEQYF
16 . TRBV7-6 CASSTDRSGFYNEQFF
15 . TRBV9 CASSVAGRSQETQYF
17 TRBD2 TRBV2 CASSEAGYGRVGKTQYF
14 . TRBV7-8 CASSPRETNQPQHF
13 . TRBV12-3/TRBV12-4 CASSDRFDTEAFF
10 . TRBV30 CAWQFDEQYF
15 . TRBV5-4 CASSLVGGGANVLTF
12 . TRBV20-1 CSAHRTNSPLHF
13 . TRBV5-1 CASSGGWLYEQYF
17 TRBD2 TRBV12-3/TRBV12-4 CASSLARGLAGEDTQYF
14 TRBD2 TRBV12-3/TRBV12-4 CASSLAGGLNEQFF
15 . TRBV6-2/TRBV6-3 CASSHTGRDTGELFF
19 . TRBV11-1 CASSLRFRPTRGEQETQYF
15 TRBD2 TRBV6-1 CASSLGGGNTDTQYF
14 TRBD1 TRBV5-1 CASSRQGSSYEQYF
16 . TRBV6-5 CASSYGGGTSTDTQYF